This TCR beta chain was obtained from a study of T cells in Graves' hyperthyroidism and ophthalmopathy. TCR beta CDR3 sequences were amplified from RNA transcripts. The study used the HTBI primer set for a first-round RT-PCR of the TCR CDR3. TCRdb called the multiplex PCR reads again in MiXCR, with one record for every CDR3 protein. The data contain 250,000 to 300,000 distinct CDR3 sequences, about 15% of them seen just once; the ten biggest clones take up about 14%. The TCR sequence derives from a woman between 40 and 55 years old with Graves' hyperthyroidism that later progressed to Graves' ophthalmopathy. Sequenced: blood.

CDR3 amino acids: CASSADRAAYGYTF. CDR3 in DNA: TGTGCCAGCAGCGCCGACAGGGCAGCCTATGGCTACACCTTC. The chain joins TRBV11-2 to TRBJ1-2, with 7 bases identical to TRBD1. The CDR3 sequence is 14 residues long. With V trimmed by 5 bases and J by 4 bases, 7 bases remained unmatched. Per the germline V gene, CDR1 is SGHAT and CDR2 is FQNNGV.